Presented here are 11 T cell receptor beta chains from one specimen sequenced in a study of cytomegalovirus exposure and HLA in healthy donors. It was with 60 Vbeta and 13 Jbeta primers that the PCR ran. Method: immunoSEQ multiplex PCR; TCRdb's copy keeps in-frame clones and lacks some. The table records over 150,000 clones, 82% of them present only once. The specimen sequenced was PBMCs. Every receptor here comes from a boy between 2 and 10 years old in good health and CMV-seronegative.

The chain uses TRBV7-2 and TRBJ2-4; TRBD2 agrees at 7 bases. The CDR3 contains 18 residues. J gave up 1 base and V 1 base, and 10 bases lay outside the gene matches. Germline values: CDR1 SGHTA, CDR2 FQGNSA. The CDR3 region has the DNA TGTGCCAGCAGCTTAGGCAGCGGGACCGCAGGGGCCAAAAACATTCAGTACTTC. Its translation: CASSLGSGTAGAKNIQYF.

This chain uses TRBV4-2 with TRBJ1-2, with a tentative D call TRBD1 (5 bases). CDR1 is LGHNA and CDR2 is YNFKEQ in the germline V gene. With 3 bases removed from V and 6 bases from J, the gap between germline ends came to 14 bases. The CDR3 is made up of 14 amino acids. As DNA, the CDR3 is TGTGCCAGCAGCCAGGTATCCTGGGGGGATGGCTACACCTTC. Its translation is CASSQVSWGDGYTF.

This chain joins TRBV19 and TRBJ2-3, with a possible D match to TRBD1 (5 bases). Per the germline V gene, CDR1 is LNHDA and CDR2 is SQIVND (reference sequence). Trimming took 5 bases from V and 0 from J, leaving 9 bases between them. The CDR3 is made up of 14 amino acids. CDR3 DNA: TGTGCCAGTAGTCTGCAGGGAAGCACAGATACGCAGTATTTT. It is translated as CASSLQGSTDTQYF.

The rearrangement uses TRBV6-1 and TRBJ1-2, with D possibly TRBD1 on 6 matching bases. This CDR3 has 12 amino acids. Germline CDR1 reads MNHNS; CDR2 reads SASEGT. Between the trimmed V and J ends, which lost 7 bases and 6 bases, there was a span of 12 bases. The CDR3 DNA reads as TGTGCCAGCACCTTGACAGGCGATGGCTACACCTTC. This codes for CASTLTGDGYTF.

The chain joins TRBV6-6 to TRBJ1-2, with 8 nucleotides matching TRBD1. V lost 6 bases and J lost 2; bases outside the gene matches: 11. Germline V gene data show CDR1 as MNHNY and CDR2 as SVGAGI (reference sequence). There are 16 residues in the CDR3. CDR3 in amino acids: CASRSTGQGQNYGYTF. The DNA of the CDR3 is TGTGCCAGCAGATCTACCGGACAGGGACAAAACTATGGCTACACCTTC.

The rearrangement joins TRBV4-2 to TRBJ2-7; TRBD2 matches at 8 bases. Germline CDR1 is LGHNA and CDR2 is YNFKEQ. This CDR3 spans 15 amino acids. Unmatched junction bases numbered 4, after V lost 0 bases and J lost 3 bases. This chain's CDR3 is CASSQEAAGVYEQYF. The CDR3 bases are TGTGCCAGCAGCCAAGAAGCAGCGGGGGTCTACGAGCAGTACTTC.

This clone appeared a single time. In DNA form, the CDR3 reads TGTGCCAGCAGCTTAAATTCCGGGTCAGGCACAGATACGCAGTATTTT. Translation: CASSLNSGSGTDTQYF. The chain recombines TRBV7-3 with TRBJ2-3; D uncertain. Germline V CDR1 and CDR2: SGHTA, FQGTGA. This CDR3 has 16 amino acids. V lost 1 base and J lost 1, with 12 bases in between.

The chain employs TRBV30 and TRBJ2-2; TRBD2 is a possible D gene (6 bases). The germline V gene has CDR1 GTSNPN and CDR2 SVGIG (reference sequence). The V and J ends lost 8 bases and 5 bases respectively, with 9 bases between them. The CDR3 is 11 residues long. DNA of the CDR3: TGTGCCGGAGGGCGGACCGGGGAGCTGTTTTTT. Translating gives CAGGRTGELFF.

The V and J genes are TRBV9 and TRBJ2-2; 10 bases match TRBD1. In germline, CDR1 is SGDLS, CDR2 YYNGEE. There are 15 residues in the CDR3. The V gene end was trimmed by 4 bases and the J gene end by 6 bases; junction bases not matched to a gene: 6. For the CDR3, the DNA is TGTGCCAGCAGCCGACAGGGGGCTGCCCCCGGGGAGCTGTTTTTT. It codes for CASSRQGAAPGELFF. The full variable domain, with the rest looked up from reference TRBV9 and TRBJ2-2, is DSGVTQTPKHLITATGQRVTLRCSPRSGDLSVYWYQQSLDQGLQFLIQYYNGEERAKGNILERFSAQQFPDLHSELNLSSLELGDSALYFCASSRQGAAPGELFFGEGSRLTVL.

This clone was found a few times. This chain joins TRBV9 and TRBJ1-1; tentatively, D is TRBD1 (5 bases). Germline loops: CDR1 SGDLS, CDR2 YYNGEE. V was clipped by 0 bases and J by 10 bases, with 10 bases between them. There are 12 residues in the CDR3. This chain's CDR3 is CASSVGGGAAFF. CDR3 nucleotides: TGTGCCAGCAGCGTAGGGGGGGGAGCAGCTTTCTTT.

The rearrangement uses TRBV7-9 and TRBJ2-7, with 8 bases matching TRBD1. V lost 6 bases to trimming and J lost 4 bases; unmatched junction nucleotides: 8. CDR1 is SEHNR, CDR2 FQNEAQ, per germline (reference sequence). This CDR3 has 14 amino acids. CDR3 in amino acids: CASSLSGTGYEQYF. CDR3 DNA sequence: TGTGCCAGCAGTTTGTCCGGGACAGGATACGAGCAGTACTTC.